This T cell receptor beta chain appears in the sequencing data of a study of OX40 agonist ivuxolimab in advanced cancers. The junction had 10 bases not matched to a gene; V was cut back by 6 bases and J by 7 bases. CDR1 and CDR2 (germline): MRHNA, SNTAGT. The CDR3 has 16 residues. Some clones are missing from TCRdb's copy, which holds only in-frame ones; the method was immunoSEQ multiplex PCR. The repertoire holds some 110,000 clones, with about nine tenths as singletons. The count of this clone is one. The clonotype comes from an adult with an advanced solid tumor such as melanoma, head and neck, liver or kidney cancer. The chain links TRBV6-4 to TRBJ1-6; TRBD1 matches 9 bases. The input for sequencing was CD4+ or CD8+ T cells sorted from blood, taken in a trial of the OX40 agonist ivuxolimab. For the CDR3, the DNA is TGTGCCAGCAGGATCTCGACAGGGGGTATAAATTCACCCCTCCACTTT. It yields the protein CASRISTGGINSPLHF.